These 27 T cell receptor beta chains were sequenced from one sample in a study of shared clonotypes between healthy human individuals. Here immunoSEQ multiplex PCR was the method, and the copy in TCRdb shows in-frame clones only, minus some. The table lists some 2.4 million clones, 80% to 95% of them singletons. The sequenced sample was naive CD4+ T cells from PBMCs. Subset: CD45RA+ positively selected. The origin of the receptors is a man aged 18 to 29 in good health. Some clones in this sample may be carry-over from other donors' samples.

The CDR3: CASRSSTLGTQYF. CDR3 nucleotide sequence: TGTGCCAGCAGATCCAGTACCCTGGGGACCCAGTACTTC. J is TRBJ2-5 and V is TRBV2; D remains ambiguous. The CDR3 has 13 amino acids. V was cut by 6 bases and J by 7 bases, with 15 bases left in between. Per the germline V gene, CDR1 is SNHLY and CDR2 is FYNNEI.

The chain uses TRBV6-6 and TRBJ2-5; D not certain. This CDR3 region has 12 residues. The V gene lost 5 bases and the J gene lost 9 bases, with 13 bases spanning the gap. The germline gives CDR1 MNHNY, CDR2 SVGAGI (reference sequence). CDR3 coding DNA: TGTGCCAGCAGTACCCCGCATGAGGCCCAGTACTTC. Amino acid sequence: CASSTPHEAQYF.

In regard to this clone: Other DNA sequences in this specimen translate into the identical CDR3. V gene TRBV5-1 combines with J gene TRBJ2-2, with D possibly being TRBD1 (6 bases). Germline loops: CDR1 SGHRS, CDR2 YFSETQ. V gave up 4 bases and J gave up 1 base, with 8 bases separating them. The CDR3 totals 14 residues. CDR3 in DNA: TGCGCCAGCAGCCGGGGACAGAACACCGGGGAGCTGTTTTTT. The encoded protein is CASSRGQNTGELFF. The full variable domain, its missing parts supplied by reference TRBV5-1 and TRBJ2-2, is KAGVTQTPRYLIKTRGQQVTLSCSPISGHRSVSWYQQTPGQGLQFLFEYFSETQRNKGNFPGRFSGRQFSNSRSEMNVSTLELGDSALYLCASSRGQNTGELFFGEGSRLTVL.

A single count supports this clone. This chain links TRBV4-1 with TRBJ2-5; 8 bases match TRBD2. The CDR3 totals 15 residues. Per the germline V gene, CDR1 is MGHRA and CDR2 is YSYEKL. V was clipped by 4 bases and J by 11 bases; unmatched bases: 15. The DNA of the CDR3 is TGCGCCAGCAGCCCTCGGACTAGCCGGACTGGGGAGCAGTACTTC. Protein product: CASSPRTSRTGEQYF.

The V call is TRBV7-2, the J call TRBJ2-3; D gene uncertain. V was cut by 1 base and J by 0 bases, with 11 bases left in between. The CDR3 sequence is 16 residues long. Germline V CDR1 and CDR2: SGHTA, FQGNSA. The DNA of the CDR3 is TGTGCCAGCAGCTTAGTGGCCCGGGCGAGCACAGATACGCAGTATTTT. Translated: CASSLVARASTDTQYF.

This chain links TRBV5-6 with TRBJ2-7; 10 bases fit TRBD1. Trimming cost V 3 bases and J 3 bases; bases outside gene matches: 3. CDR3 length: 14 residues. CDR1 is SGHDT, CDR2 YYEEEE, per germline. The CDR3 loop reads CASSWDRGFYEQYF. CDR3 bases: TGTGCCAGCAGCTGGGACAGGGGATTCTACGAGCAGTACTTC.

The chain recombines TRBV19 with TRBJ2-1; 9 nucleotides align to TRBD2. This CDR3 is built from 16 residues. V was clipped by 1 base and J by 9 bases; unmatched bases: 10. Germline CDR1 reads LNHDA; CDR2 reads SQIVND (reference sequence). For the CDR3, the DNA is TGTGCCAGTAGTATAGTGGGCGGGAGGGCTTGGGTTGAGCAGTTCTTC. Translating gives CASSIVGGRAWVEQFF.

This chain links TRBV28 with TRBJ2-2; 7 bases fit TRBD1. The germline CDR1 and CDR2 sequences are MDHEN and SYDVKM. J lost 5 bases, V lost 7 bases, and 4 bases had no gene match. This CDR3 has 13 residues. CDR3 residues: CASTTRGTGELFF. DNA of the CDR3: TGTGCCAGCACCACCAGGGGGACCGGGGAGCTGTTTTTT.

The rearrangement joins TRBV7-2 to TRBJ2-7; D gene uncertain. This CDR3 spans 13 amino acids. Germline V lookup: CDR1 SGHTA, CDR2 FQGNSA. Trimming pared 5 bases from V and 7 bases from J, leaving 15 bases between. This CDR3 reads CASSPRVLGEQYF. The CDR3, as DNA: TGTGCCAGCAGCCCTAGGGTCCTGGGGGAGCAGTACTTC.

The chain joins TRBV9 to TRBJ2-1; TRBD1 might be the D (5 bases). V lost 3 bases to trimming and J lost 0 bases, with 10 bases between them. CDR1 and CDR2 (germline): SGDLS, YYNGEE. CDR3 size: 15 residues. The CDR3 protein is CASSADTSSYNEQFF. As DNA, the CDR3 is TGTGCCAGCAGCGCGGACACCAGCTCCTACAATGAGCAGTTCTTC.

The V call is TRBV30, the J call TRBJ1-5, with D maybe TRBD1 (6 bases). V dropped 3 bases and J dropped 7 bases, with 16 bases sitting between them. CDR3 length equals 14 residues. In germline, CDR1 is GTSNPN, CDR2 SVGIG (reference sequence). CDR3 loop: CAWRETGGWQPQHF. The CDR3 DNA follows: TGTGCCTGGAGAGAAACGGGGGGCTGGCAGCCCCAGCATTTT.

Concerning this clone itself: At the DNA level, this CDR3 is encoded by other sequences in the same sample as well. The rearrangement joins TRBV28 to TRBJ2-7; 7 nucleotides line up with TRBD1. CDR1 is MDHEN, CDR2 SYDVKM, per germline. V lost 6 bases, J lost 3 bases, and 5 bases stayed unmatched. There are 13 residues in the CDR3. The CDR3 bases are TGTGCCAGCAGACCGGGACAGAGCTACGAGCAGTACTTC. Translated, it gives CASRPGQSYEQYF.

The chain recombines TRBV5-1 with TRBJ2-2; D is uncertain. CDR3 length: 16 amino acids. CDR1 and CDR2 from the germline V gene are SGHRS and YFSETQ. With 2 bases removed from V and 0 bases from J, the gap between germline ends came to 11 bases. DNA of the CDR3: TGCGCCAGCAGCTTTAGCCTCACCCCGAACACCGGGGAGCTGTTTTTT. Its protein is CASSFSLTPNTGELFF.

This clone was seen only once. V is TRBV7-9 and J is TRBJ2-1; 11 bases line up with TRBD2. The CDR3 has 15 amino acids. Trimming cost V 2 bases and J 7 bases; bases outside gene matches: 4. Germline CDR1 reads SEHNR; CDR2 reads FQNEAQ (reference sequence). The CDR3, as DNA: TGTGCCAGCAGCTTACTAGCGGGAGGCCTTAATGAGCAGTTCTTC. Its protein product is CASSLLAGGLNEQFF.

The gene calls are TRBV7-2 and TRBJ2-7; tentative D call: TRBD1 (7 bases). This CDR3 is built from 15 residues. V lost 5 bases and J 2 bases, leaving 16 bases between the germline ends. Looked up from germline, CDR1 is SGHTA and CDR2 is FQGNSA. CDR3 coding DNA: TGTGCCAGCAGCGGGGGGACAGCCATCGCCTACGAGCAGTACTTC. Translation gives CASSGGTAIAYEQYF.

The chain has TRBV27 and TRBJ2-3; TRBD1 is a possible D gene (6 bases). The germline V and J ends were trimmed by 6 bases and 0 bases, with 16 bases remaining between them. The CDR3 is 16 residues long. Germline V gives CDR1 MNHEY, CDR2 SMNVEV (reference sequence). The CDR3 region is CASSREQGISTDTQYF. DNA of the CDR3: TGTGCCAGCAGCAGAGAACAGGGTATTAGCACAGATACGCAGTATTTT.

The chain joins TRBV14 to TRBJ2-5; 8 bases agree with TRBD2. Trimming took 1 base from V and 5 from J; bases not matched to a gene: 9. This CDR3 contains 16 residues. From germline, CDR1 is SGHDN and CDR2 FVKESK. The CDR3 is CASSQGGAGDGETQYF. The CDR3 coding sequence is TGTGCCAGCAGCCAAGGTGGAGCGGGAGACGGGGAGACCCAGTACTTC.

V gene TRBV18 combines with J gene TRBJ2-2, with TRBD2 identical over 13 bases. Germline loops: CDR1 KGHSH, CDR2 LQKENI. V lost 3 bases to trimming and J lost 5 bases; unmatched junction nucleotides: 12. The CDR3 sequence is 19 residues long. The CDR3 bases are TGTGCCAGCTCACCGAAGGGACTAGCGGGAAATAGGGCGACCGGGGAGCTGTTTTTT. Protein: CASSPKGLAGNRATGELFF.

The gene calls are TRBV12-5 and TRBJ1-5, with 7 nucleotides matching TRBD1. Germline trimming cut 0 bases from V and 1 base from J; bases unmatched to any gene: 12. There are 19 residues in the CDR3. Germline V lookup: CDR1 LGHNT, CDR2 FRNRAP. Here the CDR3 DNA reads TGTGCTAGTGGTTTGGTACAGGTTCGCAGGGGGAGAAGCAATCAGCCCCAGCATTTT. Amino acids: CASGLVQVRRGRSNQPQHF.

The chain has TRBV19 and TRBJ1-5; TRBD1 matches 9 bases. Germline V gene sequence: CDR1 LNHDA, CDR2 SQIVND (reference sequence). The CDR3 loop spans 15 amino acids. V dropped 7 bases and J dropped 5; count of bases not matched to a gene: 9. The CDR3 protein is CASNGGQGKDQPQHF. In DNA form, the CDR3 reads TGTGCCAGTAACGGTGGACAGGGGAAAGATCAGCCCCAGCATTTT.

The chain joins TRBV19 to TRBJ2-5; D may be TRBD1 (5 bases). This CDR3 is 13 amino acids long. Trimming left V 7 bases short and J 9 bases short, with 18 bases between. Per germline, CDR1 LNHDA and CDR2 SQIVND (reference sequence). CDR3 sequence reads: CASNGLWQGPQYF. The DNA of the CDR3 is TGTGCCAGTAATGGGCTGTGGCAGGGCCCCCAGTACTTC.

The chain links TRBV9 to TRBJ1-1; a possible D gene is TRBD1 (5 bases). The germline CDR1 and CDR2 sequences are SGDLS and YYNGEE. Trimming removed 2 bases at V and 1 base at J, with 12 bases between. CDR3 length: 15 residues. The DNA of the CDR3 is TGTGCCAGCAGCGTTCGAGGGACGGGGAACACTGAAGCTTTCTTT. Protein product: CASSVRGTGNTEAFF. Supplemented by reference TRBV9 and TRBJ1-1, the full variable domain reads DSGVTQTPKHLITATGQRVTLRCSPRSGDLSVYWYQQSLDQGLQFLIQYYNGEERAKGNILERFSAQQFPDLHSELNLSSLELGDSALYFCASSVRGTGNTEAFFGQGTRLTVV.

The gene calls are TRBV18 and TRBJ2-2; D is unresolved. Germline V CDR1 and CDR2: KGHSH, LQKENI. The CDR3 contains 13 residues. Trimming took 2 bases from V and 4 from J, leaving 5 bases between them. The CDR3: CASSPVATGELFF. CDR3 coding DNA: TGTGCCAGCTCACCAGTGGCCACCGGGGAGCTGTTTTTT.

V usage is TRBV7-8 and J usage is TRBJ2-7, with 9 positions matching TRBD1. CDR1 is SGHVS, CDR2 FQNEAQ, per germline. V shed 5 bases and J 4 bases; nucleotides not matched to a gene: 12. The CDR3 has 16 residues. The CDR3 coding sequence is TGTGCCAGCAGCCCAATCACCGGGACAGGGTTGTACGAGCAGTACTTC. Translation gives CASSPITGTGLYEQYF.

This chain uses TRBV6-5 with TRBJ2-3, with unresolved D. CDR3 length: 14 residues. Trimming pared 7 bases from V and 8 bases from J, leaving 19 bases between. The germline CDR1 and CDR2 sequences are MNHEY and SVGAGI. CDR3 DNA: TGTGCCAGCAAATTCGGACGAGTTGAGGCTACGCAGTATTTT. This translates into CASKFGRVEATQYF.

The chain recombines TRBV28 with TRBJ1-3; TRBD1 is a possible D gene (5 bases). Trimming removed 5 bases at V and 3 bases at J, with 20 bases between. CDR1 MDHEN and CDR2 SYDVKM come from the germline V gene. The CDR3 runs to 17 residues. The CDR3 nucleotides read TGTGCCAGCAGTGGCATAGGCGCGAGGGGTGATGGAAACACCATATATTTT. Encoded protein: CASSGIGARGDGNTIYF.

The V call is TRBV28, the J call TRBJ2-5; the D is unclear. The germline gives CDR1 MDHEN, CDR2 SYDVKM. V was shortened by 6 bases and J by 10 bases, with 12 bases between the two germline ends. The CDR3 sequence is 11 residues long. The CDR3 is CASRQTEVQYF. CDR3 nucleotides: TGTGCCAGCAGACAGACCGAGGTCCAGTACTTC.